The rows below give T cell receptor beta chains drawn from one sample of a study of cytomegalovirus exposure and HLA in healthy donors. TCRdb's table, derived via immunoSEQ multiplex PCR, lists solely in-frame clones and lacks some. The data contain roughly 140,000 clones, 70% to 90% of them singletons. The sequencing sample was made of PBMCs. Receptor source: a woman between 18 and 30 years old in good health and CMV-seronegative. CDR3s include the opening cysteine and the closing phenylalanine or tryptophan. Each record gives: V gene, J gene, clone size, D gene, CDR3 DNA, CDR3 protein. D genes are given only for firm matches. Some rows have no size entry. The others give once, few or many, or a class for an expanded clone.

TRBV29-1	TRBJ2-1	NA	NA	TGCAGCTTCCGGGAGTCCACCTACAATGAGCAGTTCTTC	CSFRESTYNEQFF
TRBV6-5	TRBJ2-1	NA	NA	TGTGCCAGCAACCCGGGGAAGGTGGTTCATGAGCAGTTCTTC	CASNPGKVVHEQFF
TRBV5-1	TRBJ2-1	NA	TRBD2	TGCGCCAGCAGCTTGGCTCGGGGGGGCGTCAATGAGCAGTTCTTC	CASSLARGGVNEQFF
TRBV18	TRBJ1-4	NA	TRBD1	TGTGCCAGCTCACCTTCCCGGGACAGGGCATCTAATGAAAAACTGTTTTTT	CASSPSRDRASNEKLFF
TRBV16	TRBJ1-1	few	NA	TGTGCCAGCAGCCAATCCCCGGCGGGGGGCACTGAAGCTTTCTTT	CASSQSPAGGTEAFF
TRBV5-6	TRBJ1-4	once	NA	TGTGCCAGCCACCGAGGGGGTTGGGATGAAAAACTGTTTTTT	CASHRGGWDEKLFF
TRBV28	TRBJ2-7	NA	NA	TGTGCCAGCAGTTTATACCGGTCAGGGAACGAGCAGTACTTC	CASSLYRSGNEQYF
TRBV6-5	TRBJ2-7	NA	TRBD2	TGTGCCAGCAGTACCCTCCTAGCGGACTACTACGAGCAGTACTTC	CASSTLLADYYEQYF
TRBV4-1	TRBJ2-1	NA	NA	TGCGCCAGCAGCCCCGGGGGACTCTACAATGAGCAGTTCTTC	CASSPGGLYNEQFF
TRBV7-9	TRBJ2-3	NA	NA	TGTGCCAGCAGCTCTAGAGATAGCACAGATACGCAGTATTTT	CASSSRDSTDTQYF
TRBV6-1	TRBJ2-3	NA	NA	TGTGCCAGCAGTGGGGGAGGATGGACGGAGATAACGCAGTATTTT	CASSGGGWTEITQYF
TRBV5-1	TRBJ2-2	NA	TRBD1	TGCGCCAGCAGAGGACAGGGGACCGGGGAGCTGTTTTTT	CASRGQGTGELFF
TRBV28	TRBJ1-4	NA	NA	TGTGCCAGCAGTCGGCAGGGGAGTGAAAAACTGTTTTTT	CASSRQGSEKLFF
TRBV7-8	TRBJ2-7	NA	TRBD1	TGTGCCAGCAGCCACCGGACAGGGGGCTCTCACGAGCAGTACTTC	CASSHRTGGSHEQYF
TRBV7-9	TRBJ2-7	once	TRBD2	TGTGCCAGCAGCTCAACTAGCGCGACCAACGAGCAGTACTTC	CASSSTSATNEQYF
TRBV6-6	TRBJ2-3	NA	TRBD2	TGTGCCAGCACCCCCTGGGGGGGGGATACGCAGTATTTT	CASTPWGGDTQYF
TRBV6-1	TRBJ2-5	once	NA	TGTGCCAGCAGGGCCGGGTTTGGAGAGACCCAGTACTTC	CASRAGFGETQYF
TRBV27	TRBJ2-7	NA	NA	TGTGCCAGCAGTTTCCCGGGTTCGTACGAGCAGTACTTC	CASSFPGSYEQYF
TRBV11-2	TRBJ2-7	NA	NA	TGTGCCAGCAGCTTCTTAGGAGGCCCCTACGAGCAGTACTTC	CASSFLGGPYEQYF
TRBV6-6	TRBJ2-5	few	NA	TGTGCCAGCTTGCGAGGAGGGGGCTACCAAGAGACCCAGTACTTC	CASLRGGGYQETQYF
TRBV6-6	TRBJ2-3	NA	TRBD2	TGTGCCGCCGGGACTAGCGGTATCGGGGGCGATACGCAGTATTTT	CAAGTSGIGGDTQYF
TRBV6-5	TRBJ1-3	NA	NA	TGTGCCAGCAGTTATAGCAATTCGGGAAACACCATATATTTT	CASSYSNSGNTIYF
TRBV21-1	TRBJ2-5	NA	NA	TGTGCCAGCAGCAAAGGGCCGGGCAGGGGGAAAGAGACCCAGTACTTC	CASSKGPGRGKETQYF